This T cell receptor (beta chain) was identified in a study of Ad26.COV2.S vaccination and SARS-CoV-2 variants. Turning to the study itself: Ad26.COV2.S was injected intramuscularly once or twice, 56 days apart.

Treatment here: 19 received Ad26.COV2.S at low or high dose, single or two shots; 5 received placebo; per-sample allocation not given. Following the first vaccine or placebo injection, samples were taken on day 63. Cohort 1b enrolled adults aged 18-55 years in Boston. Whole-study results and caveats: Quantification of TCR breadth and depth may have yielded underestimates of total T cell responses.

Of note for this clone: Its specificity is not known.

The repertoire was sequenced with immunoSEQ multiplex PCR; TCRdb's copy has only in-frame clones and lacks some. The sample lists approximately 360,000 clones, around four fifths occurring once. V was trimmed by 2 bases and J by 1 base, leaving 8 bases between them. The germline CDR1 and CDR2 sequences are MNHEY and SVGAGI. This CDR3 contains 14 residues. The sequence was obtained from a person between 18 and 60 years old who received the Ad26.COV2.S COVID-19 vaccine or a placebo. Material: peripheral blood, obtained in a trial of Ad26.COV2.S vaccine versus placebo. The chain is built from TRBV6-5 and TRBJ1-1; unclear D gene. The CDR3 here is CASSYAEGNTEAFF. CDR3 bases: TGTGCCAGCAGTTACGCGGAGGGGAACACTGAAGCTTTCTTT.